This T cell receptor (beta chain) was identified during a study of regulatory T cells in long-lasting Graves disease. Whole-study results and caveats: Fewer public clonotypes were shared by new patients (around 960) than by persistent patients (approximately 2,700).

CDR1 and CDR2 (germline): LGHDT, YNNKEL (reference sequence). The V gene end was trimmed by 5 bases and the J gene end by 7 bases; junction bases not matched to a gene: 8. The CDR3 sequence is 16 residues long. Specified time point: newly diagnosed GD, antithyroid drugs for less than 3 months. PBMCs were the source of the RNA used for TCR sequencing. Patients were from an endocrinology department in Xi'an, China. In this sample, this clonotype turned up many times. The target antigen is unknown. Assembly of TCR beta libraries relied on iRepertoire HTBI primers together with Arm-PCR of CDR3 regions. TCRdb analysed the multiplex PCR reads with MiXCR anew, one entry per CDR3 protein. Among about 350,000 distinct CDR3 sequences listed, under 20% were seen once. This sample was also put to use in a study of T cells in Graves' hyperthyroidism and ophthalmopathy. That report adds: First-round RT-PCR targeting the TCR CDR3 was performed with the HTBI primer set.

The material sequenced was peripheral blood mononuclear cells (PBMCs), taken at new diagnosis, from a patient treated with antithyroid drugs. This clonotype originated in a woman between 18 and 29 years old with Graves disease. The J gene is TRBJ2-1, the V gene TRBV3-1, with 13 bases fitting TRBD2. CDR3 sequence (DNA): TGTGCCAGCAGCTGGACTAGCGGGAGTATTAGGAATGAGCAGTTCTTC. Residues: CASSWTSGSIRNEQFF.